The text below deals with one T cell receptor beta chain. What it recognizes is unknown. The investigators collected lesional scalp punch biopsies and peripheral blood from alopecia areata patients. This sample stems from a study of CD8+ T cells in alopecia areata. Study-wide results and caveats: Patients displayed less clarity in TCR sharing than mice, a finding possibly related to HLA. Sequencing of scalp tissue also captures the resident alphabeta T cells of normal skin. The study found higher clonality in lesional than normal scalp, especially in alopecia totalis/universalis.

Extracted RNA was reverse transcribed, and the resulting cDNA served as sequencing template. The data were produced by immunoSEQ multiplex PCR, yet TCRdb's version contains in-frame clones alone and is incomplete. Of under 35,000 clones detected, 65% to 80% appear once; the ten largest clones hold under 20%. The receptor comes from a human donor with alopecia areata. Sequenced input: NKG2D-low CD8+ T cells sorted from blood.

CDR3 in DNA: TGTGCCAGCAGTTTAACCGGGACTAGCGGGGAAGAGACCCAGTACTTC. Translated, it gives CASSLTGTSGEETQYF. This rearrangement joins TRBV27 to TRBJ2-5, with TRBD2 identical over 13 bases. Germline assignment: CDR1 MNHEY and CDR2 SMNVEV (reference sequence). This CDR3 spans 16 amino acids. The J segment lost 3 bases and the V segment lost 2 bases, leaving 3 bases of the junction unmatched.